Listed below are T cell receptor beta chains from one sample, sequenced in a study of cytomegalovirus exposure and HLA in healthy donors. TCRdb's table, derived via immunoSEQ multiplex PCR, lists solely in-frame clones and lacks some. The table shows around 150,000 clones, with around four fifths occurring only once. The sequencing sample was made of PBMCs. Source of these receptors: a male donor in good health and CMV-seronegative. Both conserved end residues are part of each CDR3. Each record gives: J gene, V gene, clone size, D gene, CDR3 protein, CDR3 DNA. A D gene is named only where the DNA matches it firmly. Only some rows state a clone size, as once, few, many or a class for expanded clones.

>TRBJ2-5|TRBV29-1|NA|TRBD2
CSGEGLEETQYF
TGCAGCGGTGAGGGACTAGAAGAGACCCAGTACTTC
>TRBJ1-1|TRBV7-9|NA|NA
CASSLAGAKPGDTEAFF
TGTGCCAGCAGCTTAGCGGGGGCGAAGCCTGGGGACACTGAAGCTTTCTTT
>TRBJ1-6|TRBV7-8|NA|TRBD1
CASSLAGGGTGAQSPLHF
TGTGCCAGCAGCTTAGCGGGAGGGGGGACAGGAGCACAGTCACCCCTCCACTTT
>TRBJ2-3|TRBV27|NA|NA
CASSWSRGADPDTQYF
TGTGCCAGCAGTTGGTCCAGGGGCGCAGATCCAGATACGCAGTATTTT
>TRBJ2-7|TRBV4-2|NA|TRBD1
CASSHGQGGYEQYF
TGTGCCAGCAGCCACGGACAGGGTGGTTACGAGCAGTACTTC
>TRBJ2-5|TRBV4-1|NA|TRBD2
CASSSSGFVRGVQETQYF
TGCGCCAGCAGTAGTTCGGGGTTTGTGCGGGGGGTCCAAGAGACCCAGTACTTC
>TRBJ1-5|TRBV6-5|NA|NA
CASTLSGGQPQHF
TGTGCCAGCACCCTGAGCGGGGGGCAGCCCCAGCATTTT
>TRBJ1-4|TRBV28|NA|TRBD1
CASSTGTGVEKLFF
TGTGCCAGCTCTACCGGGACAGGGGTTGAAAAACTGTTTTTT
>TRBJ1-5|TRBV18|NA|TRBD1
CASRGQGANQPQHF
TGTGCCAGCAGAGGACAGGGGGCAAATCAGCCCCAGCATTTT
>TRBJ2-7|TRBV7-8|NA|TRBD1
CASSPGTGYEQYF
TGTGCCAGCAGTCCCGGGACAGGGTACGAGCAGTACTTC
>TRBJ2-7|TRBV19|NA|NA
CASNRGTSSYEQYF
TGTGCCAGTAATAGGGGTACCAGCTCCTACGAGCAGTACTTC
>TRBJ2-2|TRBV6-5|NA|NA
CASRPITGTGELFF
TGTGCCAGCAGGCCCATCACAGGGACCGGGGAGCTGTTTTTT
>TRBJ1-6|TRBV6-6|NA|TRBD1
CASTNEDRTDSPLHF
TGTGCCAGCACCAACGAGGACAGGACGGATTCACCCCTCCACTTT
>TRBJ1-5|TRBV30|NA|NA
CAWSVGQNQPQHF
TGTGCCTGGAGTGTTGGCCAGAATCAGCCCCAGCATTTT
>TRBJ2-7|TRBV21-1|NA|NA
CASSNSAGGPLREQYF
TGTGCCAGCAGCAACTCAGCGGGAGGGCCTTTACGCGAGCAGTACTTC
>TRBJ2-3|TRBV6-1|NA|TRBD2
CASRVAGAADTQYF
TGTGCCAGCAGGGTAGCGGGGGCTGCAGATACGCAGTATTTT
>TRBJ2-1|TRBV28|NA|TRBD2
CASSPRTSGPGGEQFF
TGTGCCAGCAGCCCGAGGACTAGCGGTCCAGGCGGTGAGCAGTTCTTC
>TRBJ1-5|TRBV5-8|once|NA
CASSLAQNSNQPQHF
TGTGCCAGCAGCTTAGCACAGAATAGCAATCAGCCCCAGCATTTT
>TRBJ1-1|TRBV6-6|once|NA
CASSYTRGTGYTEAFF
TGTGCCAGCAGTTACACGAGGGGGACCGGATACACTGAAGCTTTCTTT
>TRBJ2-5|TRBV9|once|TRBD2
CASGTSTQETQYF
TGTGCCAGCGGGACTAGCACACAAGAGACCCAGTACTTC
>TRBJ1-1|TRBV27|NA|TRBD1
CASRGGGGRRNTEAFF
TGTGCCAGCAGGGGTGGAGGGGGCAGGAGGAACACTGAAGCTTTCTTT
>TRBJ2-4|TRBV6-1|many|TRBD2
CASRKDRGDIQYF
TGTGCCAGCAGGAAAGACCGGGGGGACATTCAGTACTTC
>TRBJ2-7|TRBV13|NA|TRBD1
CASSPSGGTGPKLLPYEQYF
TGTGCCAGCAGCCCCTCCGGCGGGACAGGTCCAAAACTCCTACCCTACGAGCAGTACTTC
>TRBJ1-2|TRBV10-3|NA|NA
CAISEIGGGKSYGYTF
TGTGCCATCAGTGAAATCGGGGGGGGCAAGAGCTATGGCTACACCTTC
>TRBJ2-7|TRBV7-9|once|TRBD1
CASSTKDRGQYEQYF
TGTGCCAGCAGCACTAAGGACAGGGGGCAATACGAGCAGTACTTC
>TRBJ2-2|TRBV7-9|once|TRBD2
CASSPGLAGVYTGELFF
TGTGCCAGCAGCCCCGGACTAGCGGGAGTATACACCGGGGAGCTGTTTTTT
>TRBJ2-1|TRBV27|NA|NA
CASSLSGSSYNEQFF
TGTGCCAGCAGTTTATCAGGGAGCTCCTACAATGAGCAGTTCTTC
>TRBJ1-1|TRBV7-9|NA|NA
CASSLEGLWMNTEAFF
TGTGCCAGCAGCTTAGAGGGGTTGTGGATGAACACTGAAGCTTTCTTT
>TRBJ1-2|TRBV6-5|NA|TRBD1
CASRGTGRTYGYTF
TGTGCCAGCAGGGGGACAGGGAGGACCTATGGCTACACCTTC